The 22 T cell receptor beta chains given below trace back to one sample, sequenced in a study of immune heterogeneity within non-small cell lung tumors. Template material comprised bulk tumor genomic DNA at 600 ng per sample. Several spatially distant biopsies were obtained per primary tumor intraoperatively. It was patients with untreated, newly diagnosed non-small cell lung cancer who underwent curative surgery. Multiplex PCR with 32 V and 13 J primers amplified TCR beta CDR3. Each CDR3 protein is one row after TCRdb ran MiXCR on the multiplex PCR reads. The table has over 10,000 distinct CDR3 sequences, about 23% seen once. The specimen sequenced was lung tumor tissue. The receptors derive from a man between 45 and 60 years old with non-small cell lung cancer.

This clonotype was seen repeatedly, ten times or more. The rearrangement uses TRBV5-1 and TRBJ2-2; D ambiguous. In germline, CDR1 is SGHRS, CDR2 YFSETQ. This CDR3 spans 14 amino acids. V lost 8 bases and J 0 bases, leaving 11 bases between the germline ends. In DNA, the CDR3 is TGCGCCAGTTCCCAGGATACGAACACCGGGGAGCTGTTTTTT. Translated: CASSQDTNTGELFF. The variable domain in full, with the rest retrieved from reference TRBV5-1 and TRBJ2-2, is KAGVTQTPRYLIKTRGQQVTLSCSPISGHRSVSWYQQTPGQGLQFLFEYFSETQRNKGNFPGRFSGRQFSNSRSEMNVSTLELGDSALYLCASSQDTNTGELFFGEGSRLTVL.

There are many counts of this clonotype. The CDR3 spells CASSQDSGTGLTGANVLTF. The CDR3 DNA is TGTGCCAGCAGCCAAGATTCCGGGACAGGACTAACTGGGGCCAACGTCCTGACTTTC. J is TRBJ2-6 and V is TRBV3-1; 8 nucleotides align to TRBD1. The CDR3 spans 19 residues. V lost 0 bases and J lost 2; bases outside the gene matches: 9. Looked up from germline, CDR1 is LGHDT and CDR2 is YNNKEL (reference sequence).

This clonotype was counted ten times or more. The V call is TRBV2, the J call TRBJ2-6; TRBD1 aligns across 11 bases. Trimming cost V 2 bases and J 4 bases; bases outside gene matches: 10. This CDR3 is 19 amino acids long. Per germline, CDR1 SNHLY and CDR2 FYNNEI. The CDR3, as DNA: TGTGCCAGCAGTGAATCAAGGACAGGGGGCGTGTTAGGGGCCAACGTCCTGACTTTC. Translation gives CASSESRTGGVLGANVLTF.

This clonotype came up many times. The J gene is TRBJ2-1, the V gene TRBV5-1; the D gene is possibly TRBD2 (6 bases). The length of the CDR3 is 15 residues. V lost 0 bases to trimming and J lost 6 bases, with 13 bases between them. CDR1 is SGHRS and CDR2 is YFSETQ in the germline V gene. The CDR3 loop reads CASSLAGLSTNEQFF. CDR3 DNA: TGCGCCAGCAGCTTGGCGGGACTCTCTACCAATGAGCAGTTCTTC.

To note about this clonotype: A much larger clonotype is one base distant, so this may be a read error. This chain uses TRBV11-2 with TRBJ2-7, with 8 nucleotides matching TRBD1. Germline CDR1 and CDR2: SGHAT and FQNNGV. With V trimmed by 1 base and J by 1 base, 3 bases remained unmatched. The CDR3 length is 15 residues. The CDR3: CASSLGQGLSYEQYF. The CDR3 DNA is TGTGCCAGCAGCTTAGGACAGGGGCTGTCCTACGAGCAGTACTTC.

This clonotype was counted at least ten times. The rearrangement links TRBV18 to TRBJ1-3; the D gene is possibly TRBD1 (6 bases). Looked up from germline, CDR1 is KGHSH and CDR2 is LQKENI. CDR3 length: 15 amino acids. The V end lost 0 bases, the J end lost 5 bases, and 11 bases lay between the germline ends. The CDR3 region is CASSPPEGDRNTIYF. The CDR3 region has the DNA TGTGCCAGCTCACCACCAGAGGGGGACCGAAACACCATATATTTT.

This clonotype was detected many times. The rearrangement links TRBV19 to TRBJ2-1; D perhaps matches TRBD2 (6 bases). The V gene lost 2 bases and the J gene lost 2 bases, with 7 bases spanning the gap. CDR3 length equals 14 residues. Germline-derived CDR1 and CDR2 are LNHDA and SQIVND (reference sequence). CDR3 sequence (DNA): TGTGCCAGTAGTATAACGGGAGCCTACAATGAGCAGTTCTTC. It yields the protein CASSITGAYNEQFF. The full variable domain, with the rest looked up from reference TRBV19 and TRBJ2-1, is DGGITQSPKYLFRKEGQNVTLSCEQNLNHDAMYWYRQDPGQGLRLIYYSQIVNDFQKGDIAEGYSVSREKKESFPLTVTSAQKNPTAFYLCASSITGAYNEQFFGPGTRLTVL.

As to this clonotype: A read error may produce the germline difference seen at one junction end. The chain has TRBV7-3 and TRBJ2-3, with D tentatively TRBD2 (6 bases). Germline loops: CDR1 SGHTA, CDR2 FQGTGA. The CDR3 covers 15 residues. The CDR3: CASSLLAVGTYTPHF. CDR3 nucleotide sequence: TGTGCCAGCAGCTTGTTAGCGGTAGGCACATATACGCCGCATTTT.

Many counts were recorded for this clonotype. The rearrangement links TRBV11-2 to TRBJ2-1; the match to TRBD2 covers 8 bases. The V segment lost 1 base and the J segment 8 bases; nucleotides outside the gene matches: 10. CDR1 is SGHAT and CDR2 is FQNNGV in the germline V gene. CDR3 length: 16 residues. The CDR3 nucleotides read TGTGCCAGCAGCTTAGGGTTGGGGACTAGTACGTATGAGCAGTTCTTC. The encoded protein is CASSLGLGTSTYEQFF.

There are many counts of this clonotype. The CDR3 region is CASIPGTGNTEAFF. Written as DNA, the CDR3 is TGTGCCAGCATCCCCGGGACGGGGAACACTGAAGCTTTCTTT. The chain carries TRBV6-1 and TRBJ1-1, with D possibly being TRBD1 (5 bases). The CDR3 is 14 residues long. Germline assignment: CDR1 MNHNS and CDR2 SASEGT. V was clipped by 7 bases and J by 1 base, with 13 bases between them.

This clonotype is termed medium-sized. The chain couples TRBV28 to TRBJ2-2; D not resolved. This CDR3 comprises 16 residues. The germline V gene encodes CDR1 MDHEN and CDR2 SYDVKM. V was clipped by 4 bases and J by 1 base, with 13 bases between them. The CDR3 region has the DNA TGTGCCAGCAGTTATAGGACCGTGTTGAACACCGGGGAGCTGTTTTTT. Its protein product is CASSYRTVLNTGELFF.

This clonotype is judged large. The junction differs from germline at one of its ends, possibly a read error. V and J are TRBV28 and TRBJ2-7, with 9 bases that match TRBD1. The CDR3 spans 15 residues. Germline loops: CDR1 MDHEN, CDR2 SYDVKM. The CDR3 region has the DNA TGTGCCAGCAGGCGCACCGGGACAGGGTTTTCATTTTTCTTATTC. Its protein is CASRRTGTGFSFFLF. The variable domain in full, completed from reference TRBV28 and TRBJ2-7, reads DVKVTQSSRYLVKRTGEKVFLECVQDMDHENMFWYRQDPGLGLRLIYFSYDVKMKEKGDIPEGYSVSREKKERFSLILESASTNQTSMYLCASRRTGTGFSFFLFGPGTRLTVT.

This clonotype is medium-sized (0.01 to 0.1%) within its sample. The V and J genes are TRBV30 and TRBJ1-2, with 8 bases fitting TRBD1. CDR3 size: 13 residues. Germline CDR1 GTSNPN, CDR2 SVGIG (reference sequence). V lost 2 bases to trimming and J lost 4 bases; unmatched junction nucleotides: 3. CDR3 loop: CAWSHGTGYGYTF. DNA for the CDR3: TGTGCCTGGAGTCACGGGACAGGCTATGGCTACACCTTC.

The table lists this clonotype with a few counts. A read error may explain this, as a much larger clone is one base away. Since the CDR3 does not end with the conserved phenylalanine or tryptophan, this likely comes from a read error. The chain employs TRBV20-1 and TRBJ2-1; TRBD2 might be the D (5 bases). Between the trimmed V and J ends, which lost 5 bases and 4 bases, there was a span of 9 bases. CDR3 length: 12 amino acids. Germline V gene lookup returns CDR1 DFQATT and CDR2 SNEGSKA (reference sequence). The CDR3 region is CSAPTRYNEQFY. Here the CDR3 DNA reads TGCAGTGCTCCTACTAGATACAATGAGCAGTTCTAC.

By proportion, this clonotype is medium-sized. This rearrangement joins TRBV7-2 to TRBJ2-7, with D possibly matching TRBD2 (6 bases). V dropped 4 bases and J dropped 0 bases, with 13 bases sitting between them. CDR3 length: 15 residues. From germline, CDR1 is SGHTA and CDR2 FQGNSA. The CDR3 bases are TGTGCCAGCAGCTCCTTTGTGGGAGGCTCCTACGAGCAGTACTTC. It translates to CASSSFVGGSYEQYF.

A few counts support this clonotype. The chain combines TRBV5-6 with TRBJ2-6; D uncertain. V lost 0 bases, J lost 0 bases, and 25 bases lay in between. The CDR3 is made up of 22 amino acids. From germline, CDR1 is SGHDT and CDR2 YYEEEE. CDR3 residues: CASSLAYLLLGLKNSGANVLTF. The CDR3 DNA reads TGTGCCAGCAGCTTGGCCTATCTTTTGTTGGGTTTGAAAAACTCTGGGGCCAACGTCCTGACTTTC. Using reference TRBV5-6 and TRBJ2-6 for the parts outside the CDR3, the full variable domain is DAGVTQSPTHLIKTRGQQVTLRCSPKSGHDTVSWYQQALGQGPQFIFQYYEEEERQRGNFPDRFSGHQFPNYSSELNVNALLLGDSALYLCASSLAYLLLGLKNSGANVLTFGAGSRLTVL.

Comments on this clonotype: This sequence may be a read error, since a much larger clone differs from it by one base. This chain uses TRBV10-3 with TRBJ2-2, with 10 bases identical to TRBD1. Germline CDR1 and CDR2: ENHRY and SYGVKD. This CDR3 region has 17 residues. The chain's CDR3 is CDISAPRDRGNTGELFF. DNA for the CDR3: TGTGACATCAGTGCCCCCAGGGACAGGGGGAACACCGGGGAGCTGTTTTTT.

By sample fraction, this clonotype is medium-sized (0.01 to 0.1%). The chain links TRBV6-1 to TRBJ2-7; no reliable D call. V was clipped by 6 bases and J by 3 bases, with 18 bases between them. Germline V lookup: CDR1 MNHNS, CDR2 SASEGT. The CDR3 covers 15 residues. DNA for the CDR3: TGTGCCAGCAGCCCAGACCTCGGGCGAGGCTACGAGCAGTACTTC. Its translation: CASSPDLGRGYEQYF.

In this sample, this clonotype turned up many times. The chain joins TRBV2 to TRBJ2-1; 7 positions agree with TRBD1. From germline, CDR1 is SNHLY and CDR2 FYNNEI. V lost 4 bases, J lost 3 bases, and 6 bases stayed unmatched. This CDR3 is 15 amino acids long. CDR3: CASSGQGLIYNEQFF. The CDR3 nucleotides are TGTGCCAGCAGTGGACAGGGCCTCATCTACAATGAGCAGTTCTTC.

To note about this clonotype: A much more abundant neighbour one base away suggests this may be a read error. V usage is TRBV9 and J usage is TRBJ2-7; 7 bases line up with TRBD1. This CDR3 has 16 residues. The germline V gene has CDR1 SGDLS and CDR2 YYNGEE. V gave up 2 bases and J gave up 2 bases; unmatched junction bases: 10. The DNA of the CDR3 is TGTGCCAGCAGCGTGGGGGACAGTTCTTTCCCCTACGAGCAGTACTTC. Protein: CASSVGDSSFPYEQYF.

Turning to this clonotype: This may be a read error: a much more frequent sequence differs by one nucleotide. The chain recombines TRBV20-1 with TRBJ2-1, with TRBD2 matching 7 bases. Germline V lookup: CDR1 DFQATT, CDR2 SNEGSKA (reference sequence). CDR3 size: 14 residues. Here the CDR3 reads CSATREAPYNEEFF. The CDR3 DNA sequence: TGCAGTGCTACCCGGGAGGCCCCCTACAATGAGGAGTTCTTC.

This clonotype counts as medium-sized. The CDR3 spells CASSLIRGRSYEQYF. In DNA, the CDR3 is TGCGCCAGCAGCTTGATACGCGGGAGATCCTACGAGCAGTACTTC. The chain couples TRBV5-1 to TRBJ2-7, with 7 bases lining up with TRBD2. The CDR3 loop spans 15 amino acids. The V segment lost 1 base and the J segment 1 base; nucleotides outside the gene matches: 5. Germline values: CDR1 SGHRS, CDR2 YFSETQ.